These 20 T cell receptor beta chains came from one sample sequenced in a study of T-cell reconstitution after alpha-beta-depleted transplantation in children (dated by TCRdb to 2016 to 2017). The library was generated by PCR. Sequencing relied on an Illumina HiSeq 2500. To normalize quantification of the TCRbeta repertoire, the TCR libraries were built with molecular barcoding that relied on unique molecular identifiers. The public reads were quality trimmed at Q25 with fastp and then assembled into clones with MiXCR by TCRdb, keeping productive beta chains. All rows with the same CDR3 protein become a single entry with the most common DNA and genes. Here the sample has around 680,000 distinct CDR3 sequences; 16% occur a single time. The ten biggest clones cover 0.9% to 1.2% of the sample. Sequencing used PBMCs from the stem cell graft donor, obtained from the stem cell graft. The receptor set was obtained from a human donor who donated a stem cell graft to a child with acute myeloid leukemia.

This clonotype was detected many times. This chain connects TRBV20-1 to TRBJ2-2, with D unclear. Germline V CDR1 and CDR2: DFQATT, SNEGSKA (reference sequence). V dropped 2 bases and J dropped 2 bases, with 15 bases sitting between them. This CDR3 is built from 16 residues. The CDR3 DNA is TGCAGTGCTAGACCTGTCTGGACGGAAAACACCGGGGAGCTGTTTTTT. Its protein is CSARPVWTENTGELFF.

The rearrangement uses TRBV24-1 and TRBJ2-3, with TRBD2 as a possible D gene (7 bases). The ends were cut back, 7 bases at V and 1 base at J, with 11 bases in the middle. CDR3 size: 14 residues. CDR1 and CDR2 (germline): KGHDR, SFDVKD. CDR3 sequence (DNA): TGTGCCACCAGCCGGCGGGGGCGCACAGATACGCAGTATTTT. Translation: CATSRRGRTDTQYF.

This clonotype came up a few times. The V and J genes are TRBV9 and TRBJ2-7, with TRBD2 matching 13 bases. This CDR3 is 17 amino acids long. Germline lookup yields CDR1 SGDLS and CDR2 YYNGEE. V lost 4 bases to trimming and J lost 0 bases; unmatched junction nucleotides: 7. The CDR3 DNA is TGTGCCAGCAGCCCCTCAGGGACTAGCGGGGTCTCCTACGAGCAGTACTTC. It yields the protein CASSPSGTSGVSYEQYF.

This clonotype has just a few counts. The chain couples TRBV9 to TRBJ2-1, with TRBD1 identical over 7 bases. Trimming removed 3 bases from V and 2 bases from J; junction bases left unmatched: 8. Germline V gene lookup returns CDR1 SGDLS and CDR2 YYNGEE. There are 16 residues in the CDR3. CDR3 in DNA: TGTGCCAGCAGCGCCTCGACAGGGAACCCCTACAATGAGCAGTTCTTC. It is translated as CASSASTGNPYNEQFF. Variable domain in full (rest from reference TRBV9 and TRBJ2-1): DSGVTQTPKHLITATGQRVTLRCSPRSGDLSVYWYQQSLDQGLQFLIQYYNGEERAKGNILERFSAQQFPDLHSELNLSSLELGDSALYFCASSASTGNPYNEQFFGPGTRLTVL.

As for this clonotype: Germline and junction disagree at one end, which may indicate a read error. CDR3 nucleotide sequence: TGTGCCACCAGTCTGGACAGTACCTACGAGCAGTACTTC. It translates to CATSLDSTYEQYF. The chain has TRBV10-3 and TRBJ2-7; a possible D gene is TRBD1 (6 bases). Germline loops: CDR1 ENHRY, CDR2 SYGVKD. The CDR3 consists of 13 residues.

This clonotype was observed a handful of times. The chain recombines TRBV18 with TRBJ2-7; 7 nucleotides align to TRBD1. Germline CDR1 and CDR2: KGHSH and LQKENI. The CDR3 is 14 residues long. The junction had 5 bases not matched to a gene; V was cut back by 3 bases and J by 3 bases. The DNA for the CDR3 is TGTGCCAGCTCACCTTCCGGGACAGACTACGAGCAGTACGTC. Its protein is CASSPSGTDYEQYV.

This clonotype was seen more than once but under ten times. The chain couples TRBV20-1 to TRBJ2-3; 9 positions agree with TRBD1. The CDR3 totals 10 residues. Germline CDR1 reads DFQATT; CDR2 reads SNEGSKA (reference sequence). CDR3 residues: CSPGTGLQYF. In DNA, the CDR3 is TGCAGCCCCGGGACAGGGTTGCAGTATTTT.

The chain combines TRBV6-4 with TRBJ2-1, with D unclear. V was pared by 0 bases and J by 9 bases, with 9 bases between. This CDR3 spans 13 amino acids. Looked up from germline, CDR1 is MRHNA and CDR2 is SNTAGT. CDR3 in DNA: TGTGCCAGCAGTGACTCGATCCGAGGTGAGCAGTTCTTC. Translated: CASSDSIRGEQFF.

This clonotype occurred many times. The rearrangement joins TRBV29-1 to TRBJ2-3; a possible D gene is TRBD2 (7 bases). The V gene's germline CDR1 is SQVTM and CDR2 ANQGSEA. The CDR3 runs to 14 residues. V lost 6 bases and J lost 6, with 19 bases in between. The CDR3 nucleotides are TGCAGCGTAGGGGGGGGCAGCCCTGCGGATACGCAGTATTTT. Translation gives CSVGGGSPADTQYF.

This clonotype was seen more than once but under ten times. The CDR3 sequence: CASRPGQGFSPLHF. CDR3 coding DNA: TGTGCCAGCAGACCGGGACAGGGGTTTTCACCCCTCCACTTT. V and J are TRBV27 and TRBJ1-6; 10 bases line up with TRBD1. V dropped 6 bases and J dropped 9; count of bases not matched to a gene: 5. Germline values: CDR1 MNHEY, CDR2 SMNVEV (reference sequence). The CDR3 has 14 residues.

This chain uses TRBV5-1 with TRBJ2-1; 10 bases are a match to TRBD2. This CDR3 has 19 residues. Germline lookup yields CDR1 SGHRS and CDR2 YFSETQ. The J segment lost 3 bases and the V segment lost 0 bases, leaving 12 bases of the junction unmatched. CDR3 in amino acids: CASSLGLAGAEEIYNEQFF. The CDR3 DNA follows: TGCGCCAGCAGCTTGGGGCTAGCGGGGGCCGAGGAGATCTACAATGAGCAGTTCTTC.

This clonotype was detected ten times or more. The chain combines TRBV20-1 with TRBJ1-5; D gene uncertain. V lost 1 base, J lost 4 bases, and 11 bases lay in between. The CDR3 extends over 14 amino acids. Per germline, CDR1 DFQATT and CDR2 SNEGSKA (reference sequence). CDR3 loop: CSARVPNLNQPQHF. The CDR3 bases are TGCAGTGCTAGAGTACCCAATCTAAATCAGCCCCAGCATTTT.

The CDR3 spells CSARAWDRASNQPQHF. CDR3 nucleotides: TGCAGTGCTAGAGCCTGGGACAGGGCTAGCAATCAGCCCCAGCATTTT. The V call is TRBV20-1, the J call TRBJ1-5, with 9 bases lining up with TRBD1. The CDR3 consists of 16 residues. The germline V gene has CDR1 DFQATT and CDR2 SNEGSKA (reference sequence). Trimming removed 1 base from V and 0 bases from J; junction bases left unmatched: 4.

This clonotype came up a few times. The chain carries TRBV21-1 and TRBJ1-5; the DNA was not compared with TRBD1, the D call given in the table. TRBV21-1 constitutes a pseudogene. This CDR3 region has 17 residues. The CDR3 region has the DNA TGTGCCAGCAGCAACCATACCGGGACGATCCTCAATCAGCCCCAGCATTTT. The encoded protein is CASSNHTGTILNQPQHF.

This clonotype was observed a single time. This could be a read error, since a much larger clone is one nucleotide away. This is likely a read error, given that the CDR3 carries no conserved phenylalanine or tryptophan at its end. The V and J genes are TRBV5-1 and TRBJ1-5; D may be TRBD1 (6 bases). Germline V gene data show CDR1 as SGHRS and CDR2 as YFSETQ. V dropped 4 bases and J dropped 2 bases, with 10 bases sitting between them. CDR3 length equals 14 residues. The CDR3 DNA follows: TGCGCCAGCAGCCCCAGGGGCGGCAATCAGCCCCAGCATTCT. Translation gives CASSPRGGNQPQHS.

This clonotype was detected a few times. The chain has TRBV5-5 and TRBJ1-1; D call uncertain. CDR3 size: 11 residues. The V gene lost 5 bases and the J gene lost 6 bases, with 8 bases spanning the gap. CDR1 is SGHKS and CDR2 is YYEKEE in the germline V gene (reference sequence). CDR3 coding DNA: TGTGCCAGCAGGGAGGTTTCTGAAGCTTTCTTT. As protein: CASREVSEAFF.

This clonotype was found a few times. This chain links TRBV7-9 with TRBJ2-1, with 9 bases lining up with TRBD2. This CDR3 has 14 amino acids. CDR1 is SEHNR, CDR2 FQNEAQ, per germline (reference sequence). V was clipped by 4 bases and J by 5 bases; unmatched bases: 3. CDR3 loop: CASSSGTSNNEQFF. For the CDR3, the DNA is TGTGCCAGCAGCTCTGGGACTAGCAACAATGAGCAGTTCTTC.

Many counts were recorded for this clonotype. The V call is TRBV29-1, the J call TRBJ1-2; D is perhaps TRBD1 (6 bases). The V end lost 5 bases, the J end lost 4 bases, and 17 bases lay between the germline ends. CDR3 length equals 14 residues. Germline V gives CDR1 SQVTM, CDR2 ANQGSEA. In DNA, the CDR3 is TGCAGCGTTACCAACAGGGAGCCCAGCTATGGCTACACCTTC. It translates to CSVTNREPSYGYTF.

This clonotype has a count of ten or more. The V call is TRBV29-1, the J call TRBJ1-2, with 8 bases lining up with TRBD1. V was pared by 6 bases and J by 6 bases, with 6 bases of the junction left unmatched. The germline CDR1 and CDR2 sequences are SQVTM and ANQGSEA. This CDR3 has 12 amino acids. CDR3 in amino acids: CSVDRGLDGYTF. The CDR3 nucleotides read TGCAGCGTCGACAGGGGCCTCGATGGCTACACCTTC.

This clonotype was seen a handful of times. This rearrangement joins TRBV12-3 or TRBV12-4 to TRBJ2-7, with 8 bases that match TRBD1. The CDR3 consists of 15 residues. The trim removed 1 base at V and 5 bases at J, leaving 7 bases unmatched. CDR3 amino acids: CASSLGGQGANEQYV. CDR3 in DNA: TGTGCCAGCAGTTTAGGGGGGCAGGGGGCCAACGAGCAGTACGTC.